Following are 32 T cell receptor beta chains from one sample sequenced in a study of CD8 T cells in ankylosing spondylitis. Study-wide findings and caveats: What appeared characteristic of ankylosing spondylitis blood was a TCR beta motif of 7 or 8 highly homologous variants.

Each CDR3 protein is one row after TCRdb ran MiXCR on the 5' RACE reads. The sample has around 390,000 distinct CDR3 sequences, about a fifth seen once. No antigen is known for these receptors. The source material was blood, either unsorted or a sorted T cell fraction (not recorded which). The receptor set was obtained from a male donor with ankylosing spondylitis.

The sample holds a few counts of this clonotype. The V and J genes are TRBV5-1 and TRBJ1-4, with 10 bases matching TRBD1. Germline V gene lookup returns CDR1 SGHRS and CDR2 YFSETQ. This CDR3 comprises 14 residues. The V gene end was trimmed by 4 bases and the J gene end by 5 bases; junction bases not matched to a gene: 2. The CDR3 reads CASSPDRGNEKLFF. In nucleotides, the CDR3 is TGCGCCAGCAGCCCGGACAGGGGGAATGAAAAACTGTTTTTT.

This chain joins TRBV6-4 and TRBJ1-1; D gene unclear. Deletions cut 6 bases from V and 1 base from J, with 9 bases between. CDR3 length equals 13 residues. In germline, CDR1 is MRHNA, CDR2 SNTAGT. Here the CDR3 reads CASSPEENTEAFF. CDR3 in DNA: TGTGCCAGCAGCCCGGAGGAGAACACTGAAGCTTTCTTT.

The CDR3 spells CASRRRQETQYF. The CDR3 region has the DNA TGTGCCAGCCGGAGAAGACAAGAGACCCAGTACTTC. V is TRBV6-5 and J is TRBJ2-5; D is uncertain. The CDR3 runs to 12 residues. V was cut by 8 bases and J by 2 bases, with 9 bases left in between. Germline loops: CDR1 MNHEY, CDR2 SVGAGI.

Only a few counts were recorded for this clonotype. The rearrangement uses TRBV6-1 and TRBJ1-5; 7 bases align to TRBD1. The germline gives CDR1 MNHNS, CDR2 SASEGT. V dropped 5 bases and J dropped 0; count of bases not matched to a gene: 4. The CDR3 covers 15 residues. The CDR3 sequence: CASSKGQYSNQPQHF. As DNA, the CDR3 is TGTGCCAGCAGTAAGGGACAGTATAGCAATCAGCCCCAGCATTTT.

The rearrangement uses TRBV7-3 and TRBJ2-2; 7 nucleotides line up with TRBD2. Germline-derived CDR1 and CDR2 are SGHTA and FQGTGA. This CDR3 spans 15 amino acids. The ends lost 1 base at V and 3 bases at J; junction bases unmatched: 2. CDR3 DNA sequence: TGTGCCAGCAGCTTAAGCCTAGCGGACACCGGGGAGCTGTTTTTT. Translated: CASSLSLADTGELFF. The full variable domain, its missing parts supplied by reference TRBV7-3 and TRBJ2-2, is GAGVSQTPSNKVTEKGKYVELRCDPISGHTALYWYRQSLGQGPEFLIYFQGTGAADDSGLPNDRFFAVRPEGSVSTLKIQRTERGDSAVYLCASSLSLADTGELFFGEGSRLTVL.

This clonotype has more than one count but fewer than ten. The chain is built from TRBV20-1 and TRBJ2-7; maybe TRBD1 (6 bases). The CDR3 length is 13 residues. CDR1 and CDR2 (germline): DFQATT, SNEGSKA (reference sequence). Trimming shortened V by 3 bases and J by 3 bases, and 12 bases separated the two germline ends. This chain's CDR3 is CSASETGYYEQYF. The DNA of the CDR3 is TGCAGTGCTAGCGAGACAGGTTACTACGAGCAGTACTTC.

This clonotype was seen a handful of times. The CDR3 loop reads CASSLFAGNTDTQYF. In nucleotides, the CDR3 is TGTGCCAGCAGCTTATTCGCCGGGAACACAGATACGCAGTATTTT. V is TRBV7-9 and J is TRBJ2-3, with D possibly being TRBD2 (5 bases). V was clipped by 2 bases and J by 2 bases, with 11 bases between them. Germline-derived CDR1 and CDR2 are SEHNR and FQNEAQ (reference sequence). The CDR3 runs to 15 residues.

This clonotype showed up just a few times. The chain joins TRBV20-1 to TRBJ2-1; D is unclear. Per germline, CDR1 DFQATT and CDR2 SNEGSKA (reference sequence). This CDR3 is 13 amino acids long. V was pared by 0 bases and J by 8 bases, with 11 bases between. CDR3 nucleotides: TGCAGTGCTAGAGATCAAGTCTCTCATGAGCAGTTCTTC. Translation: CSARDQVSHEQFF.

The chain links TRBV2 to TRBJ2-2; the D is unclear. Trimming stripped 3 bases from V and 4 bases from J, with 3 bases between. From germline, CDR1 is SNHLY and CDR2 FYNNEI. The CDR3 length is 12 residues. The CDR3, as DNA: TGTGCCAGCAGTGAGGGCACCGGGGAGCTGTTTTTT. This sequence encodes CASSEGTGELFF. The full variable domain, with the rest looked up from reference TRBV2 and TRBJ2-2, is EPEVTQTPSHQVTQMGQEVILRCVPISNHLYFYWYRQILGQKVEFLVSFYNNEISEKSEIFDDQFSVERPDGSNFTLKIRSTKLEDSAMYFCASSEGTGELFFGEGSRLTVL.

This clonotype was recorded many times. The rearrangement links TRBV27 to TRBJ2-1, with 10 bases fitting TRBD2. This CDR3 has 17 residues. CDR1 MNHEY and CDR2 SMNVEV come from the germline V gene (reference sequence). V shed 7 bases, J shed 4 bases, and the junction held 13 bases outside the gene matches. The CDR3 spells CASKRWLAGGQYNEQFF. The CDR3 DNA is TGTGCCAGCAAGCGGTGGTTAGCGGGAGGCCAATACAATGAGCAGTTCTTC.

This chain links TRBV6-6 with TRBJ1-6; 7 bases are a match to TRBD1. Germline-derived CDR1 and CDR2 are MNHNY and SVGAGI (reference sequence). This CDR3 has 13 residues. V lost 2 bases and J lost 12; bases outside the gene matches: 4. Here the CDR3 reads CASSYVGQVPLHF. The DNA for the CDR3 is TGTGCCAGCAGTTACGTCGGACAGGTACCCCTCCACTTT.

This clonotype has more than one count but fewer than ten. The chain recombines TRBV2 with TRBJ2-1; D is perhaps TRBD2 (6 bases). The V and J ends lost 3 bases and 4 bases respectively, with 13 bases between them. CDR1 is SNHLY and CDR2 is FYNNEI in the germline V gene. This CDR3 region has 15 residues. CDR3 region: CASSEEGQLYNEQFF. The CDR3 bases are TGTGCCAGCAGTGAGGAGGGGCAGTTATACAATGAGCAGTTCTTC. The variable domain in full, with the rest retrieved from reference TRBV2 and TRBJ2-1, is EPEVTQTPSHQVTQMGQEVILRCVPISNHLYFYWYRQILGQKVEFLVSFYNNEISEKSEIFDDQFSVERPDGSNFTLKIRSTKLEDSAMYFCASSEEGQLYNEQFFGPGTRLTVL.

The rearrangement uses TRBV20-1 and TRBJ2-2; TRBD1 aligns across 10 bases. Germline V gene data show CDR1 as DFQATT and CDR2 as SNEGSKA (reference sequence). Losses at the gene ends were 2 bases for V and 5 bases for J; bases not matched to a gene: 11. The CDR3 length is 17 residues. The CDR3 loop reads CSARSLLDRGGTGELFF. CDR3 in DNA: TGCAGTGCTAGATCCCTACTGGACAGGGGGGGTACCGGGGAGCTGTTTTTT.

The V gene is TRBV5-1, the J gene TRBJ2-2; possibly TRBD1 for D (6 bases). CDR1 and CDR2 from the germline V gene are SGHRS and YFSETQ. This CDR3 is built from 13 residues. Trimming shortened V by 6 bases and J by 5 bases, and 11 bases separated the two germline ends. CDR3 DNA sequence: TGCGCCAGCACCCGGGACAAAACCGGGGAGCTGTTTTTT. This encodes CASTRDKTGELFF.

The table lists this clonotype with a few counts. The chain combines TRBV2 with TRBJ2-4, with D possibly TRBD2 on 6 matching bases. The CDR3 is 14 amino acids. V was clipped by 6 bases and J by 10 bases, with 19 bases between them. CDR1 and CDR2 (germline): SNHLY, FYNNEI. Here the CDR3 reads CASRDGLTLRIQYF. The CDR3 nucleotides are TGTGCCAGCAGAGATGGACTAACCCTCCGGATTCAGTACTTC.

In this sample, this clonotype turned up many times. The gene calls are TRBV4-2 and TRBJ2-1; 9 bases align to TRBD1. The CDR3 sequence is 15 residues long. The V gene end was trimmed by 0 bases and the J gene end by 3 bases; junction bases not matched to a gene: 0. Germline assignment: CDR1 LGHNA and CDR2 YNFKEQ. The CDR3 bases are TGTGCCAGCAGCCAAGAGGGACAGGGCTACAATGAGCAGTTCTTC. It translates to CASSQEGQGYNEQFF.

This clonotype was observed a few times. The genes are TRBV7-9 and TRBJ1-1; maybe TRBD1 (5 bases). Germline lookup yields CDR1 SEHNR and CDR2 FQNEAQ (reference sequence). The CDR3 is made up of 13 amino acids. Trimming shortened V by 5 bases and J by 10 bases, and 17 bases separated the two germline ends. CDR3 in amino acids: CASSESNTGTAFF. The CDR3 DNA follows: TGTGCCAGCAGCGAATCAAATACCGGGACAGCTTTCTTT. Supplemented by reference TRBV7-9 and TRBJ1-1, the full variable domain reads DTGVSQNPRHKITKRGQNVTFRCDPISEHNRLYWYRQTLGQGPEFLTYFQNEAQLEKSRLLSDRFSAERPKGSFSTLEIQRTEQGDSAMYLCASSESNTGTAFFGQGTRLTVV.

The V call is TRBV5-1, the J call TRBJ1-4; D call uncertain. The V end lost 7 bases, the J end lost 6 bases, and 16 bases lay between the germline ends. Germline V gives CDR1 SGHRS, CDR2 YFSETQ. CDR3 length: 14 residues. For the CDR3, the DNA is TGCGCCAGCCGATCCACCTCCGGGGATGAAAAACTGTTTTTT. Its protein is CASRSTSGDEKLFF.

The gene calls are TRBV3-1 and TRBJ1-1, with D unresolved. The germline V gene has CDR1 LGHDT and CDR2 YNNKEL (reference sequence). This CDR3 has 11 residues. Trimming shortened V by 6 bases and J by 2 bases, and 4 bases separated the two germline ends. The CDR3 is CASRHNTEAFF. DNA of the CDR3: TGTGCCAGCAGACACAACACTGAAGCTTTCTTT.

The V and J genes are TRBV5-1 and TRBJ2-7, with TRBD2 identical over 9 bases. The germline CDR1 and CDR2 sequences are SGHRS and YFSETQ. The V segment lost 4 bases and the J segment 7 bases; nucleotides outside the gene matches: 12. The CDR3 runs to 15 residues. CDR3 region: CASSPAGGRQGEQYF. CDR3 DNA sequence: TGCGCCAGCAGCCCCGCGGGGGGGCGGCAGGGTGAGCAGTACTTC. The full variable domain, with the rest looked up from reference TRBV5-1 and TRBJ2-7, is KAGVTQTPRYLIKTRGQQVTLSCSPISGHRSVSWYQQTPGQGLQFLFEYFSETQRNKGNFPGRFSGRQFSNSRSEMNVSTLELGDSALYLCASSPAGGRQGEQYFGPGTRLTVT.

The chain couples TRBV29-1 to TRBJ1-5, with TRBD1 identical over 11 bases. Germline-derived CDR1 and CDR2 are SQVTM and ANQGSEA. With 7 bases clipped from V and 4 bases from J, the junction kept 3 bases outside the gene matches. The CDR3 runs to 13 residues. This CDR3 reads CSAGTGGNQPQHF. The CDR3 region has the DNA TGCAGCGCCGGGACAGGGGGAAATCAGCCCCAGCATTTT.

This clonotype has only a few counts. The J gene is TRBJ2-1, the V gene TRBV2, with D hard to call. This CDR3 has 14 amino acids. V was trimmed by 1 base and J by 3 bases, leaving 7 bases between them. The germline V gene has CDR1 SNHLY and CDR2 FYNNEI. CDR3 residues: CASSEEASYNEQFF. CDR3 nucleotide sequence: TGTGCCAGCAGTGAAGAAGCTAGCTACAATGAGCAGTTCTTC.

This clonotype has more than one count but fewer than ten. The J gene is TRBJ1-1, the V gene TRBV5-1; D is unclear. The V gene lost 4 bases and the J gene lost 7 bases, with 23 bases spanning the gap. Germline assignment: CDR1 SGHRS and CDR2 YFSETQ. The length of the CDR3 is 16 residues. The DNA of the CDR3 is TGCGCCAGCAGCCTCCGGTTGGGAAGACACTCGCTTGAAGCTTTCTTT. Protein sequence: CASSLRLGRHSLEAFF.

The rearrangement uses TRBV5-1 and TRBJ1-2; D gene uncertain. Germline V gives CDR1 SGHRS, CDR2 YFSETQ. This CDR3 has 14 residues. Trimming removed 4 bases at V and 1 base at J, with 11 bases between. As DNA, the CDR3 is TGCGCCAGCAGCATTTCGACGGATAACTATGGCTACACCTTC. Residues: CASSISTDNYGYTF.

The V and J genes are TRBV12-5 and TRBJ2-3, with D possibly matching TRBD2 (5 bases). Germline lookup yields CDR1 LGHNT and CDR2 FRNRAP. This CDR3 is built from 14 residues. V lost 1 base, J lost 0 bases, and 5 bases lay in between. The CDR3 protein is CASGLGGSTDTQYF. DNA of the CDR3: TGTGCTAGTGGTTTGGGCGGGAGCACAGATACGCAGTATTTT.

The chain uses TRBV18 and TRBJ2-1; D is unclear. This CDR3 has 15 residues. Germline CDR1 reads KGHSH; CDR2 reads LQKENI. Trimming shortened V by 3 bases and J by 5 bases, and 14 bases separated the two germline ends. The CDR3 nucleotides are TGTGCCAGCTCACCCCTCAGATCAAGGGACAATGAGCAGTTCTTC. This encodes CASSPLRSRDNEQFF.

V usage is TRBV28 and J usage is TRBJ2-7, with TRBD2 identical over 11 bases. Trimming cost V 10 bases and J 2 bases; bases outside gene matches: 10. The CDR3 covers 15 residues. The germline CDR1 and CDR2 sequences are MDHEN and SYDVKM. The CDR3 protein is CAITPPLAGAYEQYF. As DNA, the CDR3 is TGTGCCATTACCCCCCCACTAGCGGGAGCCTACGAGCAGTACTTC.

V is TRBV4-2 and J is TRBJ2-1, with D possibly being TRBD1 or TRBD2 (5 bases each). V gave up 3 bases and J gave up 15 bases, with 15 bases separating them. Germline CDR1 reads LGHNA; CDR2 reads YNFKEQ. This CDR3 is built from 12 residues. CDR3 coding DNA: TGTGCCAGCAGCCAGCCGGGACGAACAACGTTCTTC. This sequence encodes CASSQPGRTTFF.

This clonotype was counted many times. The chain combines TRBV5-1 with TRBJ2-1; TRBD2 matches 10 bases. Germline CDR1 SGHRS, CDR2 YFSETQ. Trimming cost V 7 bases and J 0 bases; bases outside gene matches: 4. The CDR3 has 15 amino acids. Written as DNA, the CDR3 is TGCGCCAGCCAAAGGACTAGCGGCTCCTACAATGAGCAGTTCTTC. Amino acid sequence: CASQRTSGSYNEQFF. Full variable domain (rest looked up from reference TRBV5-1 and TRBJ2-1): KAGVTQTPRYLIKTRGQQVTLSCSPISGHRSVSWYQQTPGQGLQFLFEYFSETQRNKGNFPGRFSGRQFSNSRSEMNVSTLELGDSALYLCASQRTSGSYNEQFFGPGTRLTVL.

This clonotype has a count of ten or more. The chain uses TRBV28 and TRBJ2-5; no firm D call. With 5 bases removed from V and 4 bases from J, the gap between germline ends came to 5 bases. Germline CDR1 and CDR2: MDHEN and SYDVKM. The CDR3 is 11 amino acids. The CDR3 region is CASSPLETQYF. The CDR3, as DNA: TGTGCCAGCAGTCCACTAGAGACCCAGTACTTC.

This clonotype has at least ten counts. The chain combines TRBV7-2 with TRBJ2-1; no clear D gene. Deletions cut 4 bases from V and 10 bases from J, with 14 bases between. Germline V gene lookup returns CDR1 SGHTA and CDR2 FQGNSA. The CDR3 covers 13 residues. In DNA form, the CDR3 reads TGTGCCAGCAGCTCAAGACCCGACGGGGAGCAGTTCTTC. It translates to CASSSRPDGEQFF.

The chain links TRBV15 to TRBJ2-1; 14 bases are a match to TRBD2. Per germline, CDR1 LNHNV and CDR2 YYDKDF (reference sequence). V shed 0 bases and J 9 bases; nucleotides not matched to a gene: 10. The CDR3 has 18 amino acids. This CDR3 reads CATSRDLPGLAGDVEQFF. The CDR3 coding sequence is TGTGCCACCAGCAGAGATCTTCCGGGACTAGCGGGAGATGTTGAGCAGTTCTTC.